These T cell receptor beta chains were read from a single sample in a study of CD8 T cells in ankylosing spondylitis. TCRdb independently ran MiXCR on the 5' RACE reads; one entry per CDR3 protein. The sample holds 200,000 to 250,000 distinct CDR3 sequences, roughly 10% seen once. The sequenced sample consisted of blood, either unsorted or a sorted T cell fraction (not recorded which). The receptors originated from a male donor with ankylosing spondylitis or in good health (not recorded which). CDR3s include the opening cysteine and the closing phenylalanine or tryptophan. The D gene is left open where the match is weak. Clone size, where shown, is once, few, many, or a class for clones that have expanded.

v_gene	abundance	j_gene	d_gene	CDR3aa	CDR3nt
TRBV12-3/TRBV12-4	many	TRBJ2-2	.	CASSLRGRGAGELFF	TGTGCCAGCAGTTTAAGGGGGAGAGGGGCCGGGGAGCTGTTTTTT
TRBV20-1	.	TRBJ2-3	TRBD2	CSAELGLAGGTDTQYF	TGCAGTGCTGAATTAGGACTAGCGGGCGGAACAGATACGCAGTATTTT
TRBV5-1	many	TRBJ2-3	TRBD2	CASSLMASGGTDTQYF	TGCGCCAGCAGCTTGATGGCTAGCGGGGGTACAGATACGCAGTATTTT
TRBV6-1	many	TRBJ2-5	.	CASTLSAGGQETQYF	TGTGCCAGCACTCTCTCTGCCGGGGGCCAAGAGACCCAGTACTTC
TRBV12-3/TRBV12-4	few	TRBJ2-2	.	CASSGTGNTGELFF	TGTGCCAGCAGCGGAACAGGAAACACCGGGGAGCTGTTTTTT
TRBV24-1	many	TRBJ1-5	TRBD1	CATSDPGQGTNQPQHF	TGTGCCACCAGTGACCCGGGACAGGGGACGAATCAGCCCCAGCATTTT
TRBV20-1	many	TRBJ2-7	.	CSASLADEQYF	TGCAGTGCTAGCCTCGCGGACGAGCAGTACTTC
TRBV5-1	.	TRBJ2-1	TRBD1	CASSYGTGPYNEQFF	TGCGCCAGCAGCTATGGGACAGGGCCCTACAATGAGCAGTTCTTC
TRBV7-3	many	TRBJ2-2	.	CASRPAGANTGELFF	TGTGCCAGCAGGCCGGCGGGGGCCAACACCGGGGAGCTGTTTTTT
TRBV5-1	many	TRBJ2-2	.	CASSLAAGIASGELFF	TGCGCCAGCAGCTTGGCCGCAGGCATAGCTTCCGGGGAGCTGTTTTTT
TRBV11-2	.	TRBJ2-1	.	CASSPDRQSYEQFF	TGTGCCAGCAGCCCCGACAGACAAAGCTATGAGCAGTTCTTC
TRBV28	.	TRBJ1-4	TRBD1	CASSWTGTGLNEKLFF	TGTGCCAGCAGTTGGACCGGGACAGGGTTAAATGAAAAACTGTTTTTT
TRBV6-5	.	TRBJ1-5	.	CASSYLGQLNQPQHF	TGTGCCAGCAGTTACCTCGGGCAGCTCAATCAGCCCCAGCATTTT
TRBV6-5	many	TRBJ1-3	.	CASSYSRTDQISGNTIYF	TGTGCCAGCAGTTACTCCCGGACAGACCAGATCTCTGGAAACACCATATATTTT